This is a list of T cell receptor beta chains from one sample in a study of blood T cell repertoires in COVID-19. Libraries were prepared by immunoSEQ multiplex PCR; TCRdb keeps only in-frame clonotypes and omits some of them. This table has around 60,000 clones, 81% appearing once. The specimen sequenced was peripheral blood. The source of these receptors is a man older than 75 with acute or convalescent COVID-19. Each CDR3 is given with its conserved first and last residue. A D gene is named only where the DNA matches it firmly. Some rows have no size entry. The others give once, few or many, or a class for an expanded clone.

TRBV7-3	TRBJ1-3	-	-	CASSIQPGNTIYF	TGTGCCAGCAGCATACAGCCTGGAAACACCATATATTTT
TRBV29-1	TRBJ2-2	-	-	CSVLGGTGELFF	TGCAGCGTTCTTGGGGGCACTGGGGAGCTGTTTTTT
TRBV27	TRBJ2-7	-	TRBD1	CASSRLGQGAYEQYF	TGTGCCAGCAGCAGACTCGGACAGGGTGCCTACGAGCAGTACTTC
TRBV5-1	TRBJ2-2	-	TRBD1	CASSMGQGATGELFF	TGCGCCAGCAGCATGGGACAGGGGGCGACCGGGGAGCTGTTTTTT
TRBV11-2	TRBJ1-6	-	-	CASSHSVGGSSYNSPLHF	TGTGCCAGCAGCCACTCAGTTGGTGGGAGCTCCTATAATTCACCCCTCCACTTT
TRBV3-1/TRBV3-2	TRBJ1-2	few	-	CASRNRDGYTF	TGTGCCAGCAGGAACAGGGACGGCTACACCTTC
TRBV5-1	TRBJ2-2	-	TRBD1	CASSEGQGAYTGELFF	TGCGCCAGCAGCGAGGGACAGGGGGCATACACCGGGGAGCTGTTTTTT
TRBV11-3	TRBJ2-1	-	TRBD1	CASSPGQGVYNEQFF	TGTGCCAGCAGCCCCGGACAGGGGGTTTACAATGAGCAGTTCTTC
TRBV19	TRBJ2-4	many	-	CASRGGYKNIQYF	TGTGCCAGTAGAGGAGGGTATAAAAACATTCAGTACTTC
TRBV6-1	TRBJ2-1	-	TRBD1	CASSEDRVEYNEQFF	TGTGCCAGCAGTGAGGACAGGGTGGAATACAATGAGCAGTTCTTC
TRBV7-8	TRBJ1-1	-	TRBD1	CASSPHTGQTAGAFF	TGTGCCAGCAGCCCCCACACGGGACAGACCGCGGGAGCTTTCTTT
TRBV5-5	TRBJ2-3	once	TRBD1	CASSLVGTGGTDTQYF	TGTGCCAGCAGCTTGGTAGGGACAGGGGGGACAGATACGCAGTATTTT
TRBV4-1	TRBJ1-3	-	-	CASSQASPGISGNTIYF	TGCGCCAGCAGCCAAGCCTCCCCGGGGATCTCTGGAAACACCATATATTTT
TRBV30	TRBJ1-4	-	-	CAWSPTGEKLFF	TGTGCCTGGAGTCCTACAGGGGAAAAACTGTTTTTT